These 10 T cell receptor beta chains originate from one sample sequenced in a study of neurological immune-mediated disorders (dated by TCRdb to between 2018 and 2021). Library method: 5' RACE. Sequencing instrument: Illumina HiSeq 2500. The raw public data were reprocessed by TCRdb itself: fastp quality trimming at Q25, MiXCR clonotype calling, in-frame beta chains only. Rows with a matching CDR3 protein are joined into one entry that keeps the most common DNA and genes. Across this sample there are about 120,000 distinct CDR3 sequences, with roughly 3.4% seen only once. The ten largest clones take up around 1.2% of the sample. The sequenced sample consisted of PBMCs. The receptors shown here come from a woman in her 30s with multiple sclerosis.

In this sample, this clonotype turned up many times. The rearrangement joins TRBV20-1 to TRBJ2-1; tentative D call: TRBD2 (5 bases). The CDR3 is made up of 13 amino acids. Germline values: CDR1 DFQATT, CDR2 SNEGSKA (reference sequence). The V and J ends lost 6 bases and 2 bases respectively, with 11 bases between them. For the CDR3, the DNA is TGCAGTGCCGACCCGAGGGCCTACAATGAGCAGTTCTTC. Translated: CSADPRAYNEQFF.

Many counts were recorded for this clonotype. The chain links TRBV7-9 to TRBJ2-1, with D possibly being TRBD1 (7 bases). The CDR3 totals 12 residues. V lost 3 bases and J 9 bases, leaving 9 bases between the germline ends. CDR1 is SEHNR, CDR2 FQNEAQ, per germline (reference sequence). DNA of the CDR3: TGTGCCAGCAGCTTCCAGGGGGGTGAGCAGTTCTTC. Translation: CASSFQGGEQFF.

The genes are TRBV7-9 and TRBJ1-2, with D possibly being TRBD1 (5 bases). Germline values: CDR1 SEHNR, CDR2 FQNEAQ (reference sequence). CDR3 length equals 15 residues. The V gene lost 5 bases and the J gene lost 6 bases, with 19 bases spanning the gap. Written as DNA, the CDR3 is TGTGCCAGCAGCATCCTATGGGCGACAGAGGATGGCTACACCTTC. Amino acids: CASSILWATEDGYTF.

This clonotype was picked up many times. V gene TRBV10-2 combines with J gene TRBJ2-1; D uncertain. The germline gives CDR1 WSHSY, CDR2 SAAADI. This CDR3 has 12 amino acids. Trimming stripped 3 bases from V and 6 bases from J, with 6 bases between. CDR3 region: CASSDLSNEQFF. CDR3 nucleotide sequence: TGCGCCAGCAGTGATTTATCCAATGAGCAGTTCTTC.

Ten or more counts support this clonotype. The CDR3 region has the DNA TGCAGTGCTAGAGCATCAGGGGGCGCGTCCAAAAACATTCAGTACTTC. Translating gives CSARASGGASKNIQYF. This chain links TRBV20-1 with TRBJ2-4; 8 bases line up with TRBD1. The CDR3 consists of 16 residues. The germline CDR1 and CDR2 sequences are DFQATT and SNEGSKA (reference sequence). Losses at the gene ends were 1 base for V and 2 bases for J; bases not matched to a gene: 7.

In its sample, this clonotype was seen many times. The chain uses TRBV10-3 and TRBJ1-1; D is undetermined. There are 13 residues in the CDR3. The ends were cut back, 2 bases at V and 1 base at J, with 5 bases in the middle. CDR1 is ENHRY and CDR2 is SYGVKD in the germline V gene. CDR3: CAISEGGNTEAFF. CDR3 DNA: TGTGCCATCAGTGAGGGTGGGAACACTGAAGCTTTCTTT.

This clonotype showed up many times. The chain has TRBV7-9 and TRBJ2-1; D remains ambiguous. Per the germline V gene, CDR1 is SEHNR and CDR2 is FQNEAQ (reference sequence). Between the trimmed V and J ends, which lost 5 bases and 10 bases, there was a span of 15 bases. The CDR3 loop spans 13 amino acids. The CDR3 sequence is CASSHQPRREQFF. For the CDR3, the DNA is TGTGCCAGCAGCCATCAACCTAGAAGGGAGCAGTTCTTC.

This clonotype was observed many times. The chain uses TRBV2 and TRBJ1-2, with TRBD1 matching 8 bases. The CDR3 sequence is 15 residues long. Germline-derived CDR1 and CDR2 are SNHLY and FYNNEI. Trimming cost V 4 bases and J 0 bases; bases outside gene matches: 4. The CDR3 protein is CASSAGQGSNYGYTF. The CDR3, as DNA: TGTGCCAGCAGTGCTGGACAGGGATCTAACTATGGCTACACCTTC.

This clonotype was counted only a few times. A much larger clone is a single base away; this may be a read error. The chain employs TRBV6-5 and TRBJ1-2; 7 bases fit TRBD1. This CDR3 contains 12 residues. Germline loops: CDR1 MNHEY, CDR2 SVGAGI. The CDR3 DNA reads TGTGCCAACAGTCGACAGGGACGTGGCTACACCTTC. Amino acids: CANSRQGRGYTF.

This clonotype appeared many times. This chain uses TRBV20-1 with TRBJ2-3; perhaps TRBD1 as D (6 bases). Germline CDR1 DFQATT, CDR2 SNEGSKA (reference sequence). V lost 2 bases and J lost 6, with 24 bases in between. CDR3 length: 17 amino acids. The CDR3 spells CSARPSMTGGGWDTQYF. The CDR3 DNA is TGCAGTGCTAGACCCTCGATGACAGGCGGTGGGTGGGATACGCAGTATTTT.